This entry is about one T cell receptor (beta chain). Its antigen remains unidentified. With 0 bases clipped from V and 5 bases from J, the junction kept 5 bases outside the gene matches. The CDR3 is 15 amino acids. From germline, CDR1 is MGHRA and CDR2 YSYEKL. This table comes from immunoSEQ multiplex PCR, and its TCRdb copy is limited to in-frame clones, with some not included. The data show roughly 50,000 clones, with around 80% seen just once and 9.5% to 15% held by the top ten. The data are from a study of OX40 agonist ivuxolimab in advanced cancers. Overall study: Ivuxolimab, an agonistic anti-OX40 (CD134) antibody, was given to patients. Administration of intravenous ivuxolimab to patients occurred every 2 weeks at 0.01 to 10 mg/kg. The dose-escalation group included hepatocellular carcinoma, melanoma, renal cell carcinoma and head and neck cancer. Study findings and constraints: Low normalized clonal expansion also occurred in some nonresponding patients.

This chain uses TRBV4-1 with TRBJ2-5; 8 bases are a match to TRBD1. The receptor's source is an adult with an advanced solid tumor such as melanoma, head and neck, liver or kidney cancer. The material sequenced was CD4+ or CD8+ T cells sorted from blood, taken in a trial of the OX40 agonist ivuxolimab. CDR3 sequence (DNA): TGCGCCAGCAGCCAAGATGGGAGGACAGGGGAGACCCAGTACTTC. Its protein is CASSQDGRTGETQYF.